The text below deals with one TCR beta chain. What it binds is unknown. With autoimmune disease history or systemic immunosuppression, patients were excluded. Here immunoSEQ multiplex PCR was the method, and the copy in TCRdb shows in-frame clones only, minus some. The data contain about 80,000 clones, roughly 84% of them seen just once; the ten biggest clones take up 0.3% to 0.4%. The data originate from a study of OX40 agonist ivuxolimab in advanced cancers. Notes on the study in general: Compared with CD4+, CD8+ T cells on average had more expanded clones.

The CDR3 loop spans 14 amino acids. V lost 6 bases, J lost 4 bases, and 12 bases lay in between. Germline V gene data show CDR1 as MNHEY and CDR2 as SMNVEV (reference sequence). V is TRBV27 and J is TRBJ1-4; a possible D gene is TRBD1 (5 bases). The sequence derives from an adult with an advanced solid tumor such as melanoma, head and neck, liver or kidney cancer. The source was CD4+ or CD8+ T cells sorted from blood, collected in a trial of the OX40 agonist ivuxolimab. This CDR3 is CASSPGRFNEKLFF. The CDR3 DNA follows: TGTGCCAGCAGCCCGGGACGGTTTAATGAAAAACTGTTTTTT.